The TCR beta chain described here comes from a study of CD8 T cells in Susac syndrome. RNA was extracted with the RNeasy kit, and a quantity of roughly 0.5 to 1 ug was reverse transcribed using random hexamers. TCRdb recomputed calls from the immunoSEQ multiplex PCR reads with MiXCR, one row per CDR3 protein. The table lists about 130,000 distinct CDR3 sequences, around 94% of them singletons. The CDR3 is made up of 17 amino acids. Germline assignment: CDR1 MGHRA and CDR2 YSYEKL. Trimming cost V 7 bases and J 1 base; bases outside gene matches: 9. Sequenced sample: CD8+ T cells from PBMCs. V usage is TRBV4-1 and J usage is TRBJ2-6; TRBD1 matches 8 bases. The receptor was isolated from a human donor with Susac syndrome. The chain's CDR3 is CASKSQGAPSGANVLTF. In nucleotides, the CDR3 is TGCGCCAGCAAGAGTCAGGGGGCCCCATCTGGGGCCAACGTCCTGACTTTC.